These T cell receptor beta chains were read from a single sample in a study of control samples from healthy donors and cancer patients. The protocol was immunoSEQ multiplex PCR, while the TCRdb copy is restricted to in-frame clones and leaves out a portion. The sample yields around 94,000 clones, 90% seen once. The specimen was blood. These receptors were taken from a woman aged 18-29 years in good health. CDR3s include the opening cysteine and the closing phenylalanine or tryptophan. Each record gives: V gene, D gene, clone size, J gene, CDR3 protein, CDR3 DNA. A D gene is named only where the DNA matches it firmly. Only part of the rows carry a size: once, few, many, or a class if the clone is expanded.

>TRBV7-9|-|-|TRBJ1-2
CASSLGAGVGYTF
TGTGCCAGCAGCTTAGGGGCAGGGGTTGGCTACACCTTC
>TRBV5-1|-|-|TRBJ1-2
CASSLFAGDKAVGGYTF
TGCGCCAGCAGCTTGTTTGCGGGGGACAAGGCAGTAGGTGGCTACACCTTC
>TRBV19|-|-|TRBJ2-7
CASSIDARAYEQYF
TGTGCCAGTAGTATAGATGCCAGAGCCTACGAGCAGTACTTC
>TRBV28|-|-|TRBJ1-5
CASSLLPNGDQPQHF
TGTGCCAGCAGTTTATTACCCAATGGGGATCAGCCCCAGCATTTT
>TRBV29-1|-|-|TRBJ2-2
CSLQGNTGELFF
TGCAGTCTCCAGGGGAACACCGGGGAGCTGTTTTTT
>TRBV12-3/TRBV12-4|TRBD1|-|TRBJ1-1
CASSFRGVTEAFF
TGTGCCAGCAGTTTCAGGGGGGTGACTGAAGCTTTCTTT
>TRBV19|TRBD1|-|TRBJ2-3
CASTPPGQGTDTQYF
TGTGCCAGTACACCCCCGGGACAGGGAACAGATACGCAGTATTTT
>TRBV1|-|-|TRBJ1-2
CTSSQGRFYGYTF
TGCACCAGCAGTCAAGGACGGTTCTATGGCTACACCTTC
>TRBV6-5|TRBD2|-|TRBJ2-1
CAISGTSSYNEQFF
TGTGCCATCTCGGGGACTAGCTCCTACAATGAGCAGTTCTTC
>TRBV19|-|few|TRBJ1-5
CASSIQGSQPQHF
TGTGCCAGTAGTATCCAAGGCAGTCAGCCCCAGCATTTT
>TRBV7-3|-|once|TRBJ2-3
CASSLKGGEDTQYF
TGTGCCAGCAGCTTAAAAGGGGGTGAGGATACGCAGTATTTT
>TRBV7-9|-|-|TRBJ1-2
CASSPPSEVGYTF
TGTGCCAGCAGCCCCCCGTCTGAAGTTGGCTACACCTTC
>TRBV5-1|TRBD1|-|TRBJ2-2
CASRPPGQGATGELFF
TGCGCCAGCAGACCACCGGGACAGGGGGCCACCGGGGAGCTGTTTTTT
>TRBV5-6|TRBD2|-|TRBJ2-7
CASSPLAGGSYEQYF
TGTGCCAGCAGCCCCCTAGCGGGGGGGTCCTACGAGCAGTACTTC
>TRBV15|-|once|TRBJ2-5
CATSRDRGRETQYF
TGTGCCACCAGCAGAGATCGGGGCAGGGAGACCCAGTACTTC
>TRBV2|-|-|TRBJ2-5
CASSEHRAETQYF
TGTGCCAGCAGTGAGCACAGGGCGGAGACCCAGTACTTC
>TRBV5-1|-|-|TRBJ2-5
CASSGLGGPNQETQYF
TGCGCCAGCAGCGGCTTGGGGGGGCCGAACCAAGAGACCCAGTACTTC
>TRBV28|-|-|TRBJ1-1
CAIGKGSFSEAFF
TGTGCCATCGGAAAGGGGTCCTTCTCTGAAGCTTTCTTT
>TRBV7-8|-|-|TRBJ2-3
CASSPFGGSDTQYF
TGTGCCAGCAGCCCCTTTGGTGGTTCAGATACGCAGTATTTT
>TRBV6-5|TRBD1|-|TRBJ2-7
CASSPGTAGGYEQYF
TGTGCCAGCAGCCCCGGGACAGCTGGGGGCTACGAGCAGTACTTC
>TRBV7-9|TRBD1|-|TRBJ2-7
CASSPRLGQVNSYEQYF
TGTGCCAGCAGCCCGAGACTGGGACAGGTGAACTCCTACGAGCAGTACTTC
>TRBV27|-|-|TRBJ1-5
CASRQQGPSNQPQHF
TGTGCCAGCAGGCAACAGGGTCCGAGCAATCAGCCCCAGCATTTT
>TRBV28|-|-|TRBJ1-1
CASSHPSRGTEAFF
TGTGCCAGCTCCCACCCTAGTCGGGGGACTGAAGCTTTCTTT
>TRBV5-4|TRBD1|-|TRBJ1-1
CASSLPGDSNTEAFF
TGTGCCAGCAGCCTCCCCGGGGACAGCAACACTGAAGCTTTCTTT
>TRBV2|TRBD1|-|TRBJ1-1
CASTLTGLGTEAFF
TGTGCCAGCACTCTGACAGGGCTGGGCACTGAAGCTTTCTTT
>TRBV7-3|-|-|TRBJ2-2
CASSLTIPSSGPDTGELFF
TGTGCCAGCAGCTTAACGATACCAAGCTCCGGGCCAGACACCGGGGAGCTGTTTTTT
>TRBV9|TRBD1|-|TRBJ2-7
CASSPGTGTLYEQYF
TGTGCCAGCAGCCCCGGGACAGGGACCCTCTACGAGCAGTACTTC